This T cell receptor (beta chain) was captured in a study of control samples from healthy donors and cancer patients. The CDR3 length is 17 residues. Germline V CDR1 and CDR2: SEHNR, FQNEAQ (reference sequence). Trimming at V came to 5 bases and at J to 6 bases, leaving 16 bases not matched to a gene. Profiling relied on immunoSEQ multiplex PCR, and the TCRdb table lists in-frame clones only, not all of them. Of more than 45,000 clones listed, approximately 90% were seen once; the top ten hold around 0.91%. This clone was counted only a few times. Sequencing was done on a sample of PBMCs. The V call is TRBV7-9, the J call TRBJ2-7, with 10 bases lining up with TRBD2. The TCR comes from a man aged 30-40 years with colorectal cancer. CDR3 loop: CASSPSPWTSGLREQYF. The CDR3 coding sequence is TGTGCCAGCAGCCCATCCCCTTGGACTAGCGGCTTGCGCGAGCAGTACTTC.